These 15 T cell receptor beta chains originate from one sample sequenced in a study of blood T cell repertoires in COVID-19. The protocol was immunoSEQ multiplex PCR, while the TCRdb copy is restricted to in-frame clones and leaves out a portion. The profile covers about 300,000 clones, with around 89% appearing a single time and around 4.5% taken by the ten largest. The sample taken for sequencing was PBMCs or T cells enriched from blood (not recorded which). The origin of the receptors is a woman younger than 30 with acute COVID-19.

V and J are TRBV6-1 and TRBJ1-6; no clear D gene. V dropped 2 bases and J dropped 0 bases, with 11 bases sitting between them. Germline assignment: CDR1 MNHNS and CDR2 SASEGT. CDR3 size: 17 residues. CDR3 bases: TGTGCCAGCAGTGAAAGTGAGAAGAGCTCCTATAATTCACCCCTCCACTTT. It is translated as CASSESEKSSYNSPLHF.

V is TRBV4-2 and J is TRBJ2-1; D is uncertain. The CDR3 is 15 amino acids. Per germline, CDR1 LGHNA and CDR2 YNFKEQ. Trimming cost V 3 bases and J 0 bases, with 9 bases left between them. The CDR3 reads CASSQERPSYNEQFF. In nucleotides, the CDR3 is TGTGCCAGCAGCCAGGAGCGCCCCTCCTACAATGAGCAGTTCTTC.

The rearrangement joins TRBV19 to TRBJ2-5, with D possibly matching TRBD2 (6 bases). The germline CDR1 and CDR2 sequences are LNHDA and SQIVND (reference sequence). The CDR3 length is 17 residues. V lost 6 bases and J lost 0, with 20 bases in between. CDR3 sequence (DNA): TGTGCCAGTAGCGCGCAGAAGACTAGTGTGTACCAAGAGACCCAGTACTTC. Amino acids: CASSAQKTSVYQETQYF.

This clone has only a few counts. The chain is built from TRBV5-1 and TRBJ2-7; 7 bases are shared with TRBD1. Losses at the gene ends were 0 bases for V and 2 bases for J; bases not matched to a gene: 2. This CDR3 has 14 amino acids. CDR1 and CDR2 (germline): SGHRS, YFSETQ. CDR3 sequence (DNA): TGCGCCAGCAGCTTGGTAGGGGGCACCTACGAGCAGTACTTC. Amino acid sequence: CASSLVGGTYEQYF. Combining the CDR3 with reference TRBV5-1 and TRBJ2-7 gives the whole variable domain KAGVTQTPRYLIKTRGQQVTLSCSPISGHRSVSWYQQTPGQGLQFLFEYFSETQRNKGNFPGRFSGRQFSNSRSEMNVSTLELGDSALYLCASSLVGGTYEQYFGPGTRLTVT.

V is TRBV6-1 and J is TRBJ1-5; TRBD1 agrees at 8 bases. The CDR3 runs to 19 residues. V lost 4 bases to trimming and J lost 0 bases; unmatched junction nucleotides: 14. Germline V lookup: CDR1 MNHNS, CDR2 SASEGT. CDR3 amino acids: CASSAQRSTGVDSNQPQHF. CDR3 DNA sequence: TGTGCCAGCAGTGCCCAGAGGTCGACAGGGGTCGATAGCAATCAGCCCCAGCATTTT.

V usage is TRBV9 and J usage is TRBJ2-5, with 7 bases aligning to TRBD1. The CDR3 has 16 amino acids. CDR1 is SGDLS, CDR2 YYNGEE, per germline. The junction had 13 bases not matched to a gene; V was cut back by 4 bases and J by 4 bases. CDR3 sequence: CASSPRQGNQGETQYF. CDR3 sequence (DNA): TGTGCCAGCAGCCCCCGACAGGGAAATCAGGGAGAGACCCAGTACTTC.

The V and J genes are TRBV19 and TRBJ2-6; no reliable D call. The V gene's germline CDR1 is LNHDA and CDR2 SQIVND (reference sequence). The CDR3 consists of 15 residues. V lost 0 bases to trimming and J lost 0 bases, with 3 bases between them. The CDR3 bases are TGTGCCAGTAGTATAGACAACTCTGGGGCCAACGTCCTGACTTTC. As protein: CASSIDNSGANVLTF. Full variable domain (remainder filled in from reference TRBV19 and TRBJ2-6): DGGITQSPKYLFRKEGQNVTLSCEQNLNHDAMYWYRQDPGQGLRLIYYSQIVNDFQKGDIAEGYSVSREKKESFPLTVTSAQKNPTAFYLCASSIDNSGANVLTFGAGSRLTVL.

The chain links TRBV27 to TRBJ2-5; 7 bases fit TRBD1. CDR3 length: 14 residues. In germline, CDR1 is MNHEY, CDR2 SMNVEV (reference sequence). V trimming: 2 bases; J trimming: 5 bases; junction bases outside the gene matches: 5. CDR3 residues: CASSLRQGGETQYF. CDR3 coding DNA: TGTGCCAGCAGTTTAAGACAGGGTGGGGAGACCCAGTACTTC.

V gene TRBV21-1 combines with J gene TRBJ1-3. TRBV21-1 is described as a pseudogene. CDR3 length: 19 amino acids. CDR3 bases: TGTGCCAGCGCCGGGGGGACCTCTATTCCTATCCCCTCTGGAAACACCATATATTTT. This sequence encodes CASAGGTSIPIPSGNTIYF.

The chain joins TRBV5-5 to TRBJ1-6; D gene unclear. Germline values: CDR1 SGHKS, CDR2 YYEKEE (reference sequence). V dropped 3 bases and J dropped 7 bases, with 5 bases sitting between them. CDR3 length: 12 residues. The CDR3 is CASSWLNSPLHF. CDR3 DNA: TGTGCCAGCAGCTGGCTGAATTCACCCCTCCACTTT.

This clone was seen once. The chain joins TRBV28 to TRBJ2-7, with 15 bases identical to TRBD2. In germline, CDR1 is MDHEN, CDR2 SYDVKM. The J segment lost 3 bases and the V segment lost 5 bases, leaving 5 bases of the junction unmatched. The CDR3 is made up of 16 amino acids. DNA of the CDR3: TGTGCCAGCAGTCTTCCGGGACTAGCGGGAGGCTACGAGCAGTACTTC. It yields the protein CASSLPGLAGGYEQYF.

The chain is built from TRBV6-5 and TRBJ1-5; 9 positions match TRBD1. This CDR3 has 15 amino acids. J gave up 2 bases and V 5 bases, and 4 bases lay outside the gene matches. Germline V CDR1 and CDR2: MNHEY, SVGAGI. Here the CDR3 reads CASSRTGEGNQPQHF. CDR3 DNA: TGTGCCAGCAGTCGGACAGGGGAAGGCAATCAGCCCCAGCATTTT.

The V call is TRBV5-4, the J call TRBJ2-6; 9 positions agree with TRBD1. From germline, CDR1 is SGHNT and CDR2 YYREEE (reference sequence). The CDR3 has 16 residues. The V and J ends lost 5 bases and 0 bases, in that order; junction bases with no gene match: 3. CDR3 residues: CASRPGQGSGANVLTF. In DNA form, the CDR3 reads TGTGCCAGCAGACCGGGACAGGGCTCTGGGGCCAACGTCCTGACTTTC.

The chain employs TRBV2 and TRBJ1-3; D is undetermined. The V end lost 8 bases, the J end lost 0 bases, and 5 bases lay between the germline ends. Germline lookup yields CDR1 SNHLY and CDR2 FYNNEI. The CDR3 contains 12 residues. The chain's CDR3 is CASASSGNTIYF. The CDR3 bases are TGTGCCAGCGCTAGCTCTGGAAACACCATATATTTT.

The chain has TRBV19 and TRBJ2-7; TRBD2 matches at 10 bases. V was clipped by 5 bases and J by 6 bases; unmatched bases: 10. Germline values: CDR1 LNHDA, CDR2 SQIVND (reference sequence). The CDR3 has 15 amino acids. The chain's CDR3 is CASSSSRLAGVEQYF. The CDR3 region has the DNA TGTGCCAGTAGTTCAAGCAGGCTAGCGGGAGTCGAGCAGTACTTC.